This TCR beta chain was sequenced in a study of early T cells in non-severe SARS-CoV-2 infection. Study-level findings and limits: The study's VDJdb matching favored anti-spike CD8 responses and missed private and CD4 specificities.

Individual cDNA molecules were tagged with unique molecular identifiers. TCRdb reprocessed the 5' RACE reads via MiXCR and lists one record per CDR3 protein. Here the sample spans 50,000 to 60,000 distinct CDR3 sequences, 9.3% being singletons. Germline V gives CDR1 MNHNY, CDR2 SVGAGI (reference sequence). The CDR3 is made up of 14 amino acids. Trimming left V 6 bases short and J 4 bases short, with 16 bases between. This clonotype was seen a handful of times. Its antigen remains unidentified. The rearrangement links TRBV6-6 to TRBJ2-7; D tentatively fits TRBD1 or TRBD2 (6 bases each). The TCR originated in an adult who was a healthcare worker with PCR-confirmed SARS-CoV-2 infection or an uninfected control (not recorded which). The specimen was whole blood. CDR3 bases: TGTGCCAGCAGGGGTAGACAGGAGGGATACGAGCAGTACTTC. Translating it yields CASRGRQEGYEQYF.